This T cell receptor beta chain was profiled in a study of CD8 T cells in ankylosing spondylitis. V lost 4 bases, J lost 4 bases, and 4 bases stayed unmatched. Per germline, CDR1 SGHVS and CDR2 FNYEAQ. This CDR3 has 13 amino acids. This clonotype occurred a few times. Using quantitative 5'-RACE with molecular barcodes, the authors made TCR beta libraries. One entry per CDR3 protein results from TCRdb running MiXCR on the 5' RACE reads. The sample lists a few hundred thousand distinct CDR3 sequences; 10% were seen once. This sequence was found in a male donor with ankylosing spondylitis or in good health (not recorded which). The chain carries TRBV7-6 and TRBJ2-7, with TRBD2 identical over 7 bases. Sequencing input: blood, either unsorted or a sorted T cell fraction (not recorded which). CDR3 DNA sequence: TGTGCCAGCAGCTCCTGGGGGGGATACGAGCAGTACTTC. It specifies CASSSWGGYEQYF.